This TCR beta chain is drawn from a study of early stage breast cancer tumors. The protocol was immunoSEQ multiplex PCR, while the TCRdb copy is restricted to in-frame clones and leaves out a portion. The sample holds around 71,000 clones, roughly three quarters seen once. V was clipped by 3 bases and J by 3 bases, with 19 bases between them. Germline values: CDR1 LGHNA, CDR2 YSLEER. CDR3 size: 17 residues. Sequenced material: blood. The clonotype originates from a person in their sixties or seventies with breast cancer. The chain uses TRBV4-3 and TRBJ2-3; maybe TRBD2 (6 bases). CDR3 DNA: TGCGCCAGCAGCCAGGATACGGAGGGATTTGGGACAGATACGCAGTATTTT. This translates into CASSQDTEGFGTDTQYF.